The clone carrying this TCR beta chain was seen a single time. Its antigen remains unknown. Using immunoSEQ multiplex PCR, the repertoire was profiled, and TCRdb retains in-frame clones only, with some absent. The repertoire holds some 42,000 clones, with approximately 80% as singletons. Germline loops: CDR1 SNHLY, CDR2 FYNNEI. V was shortened by 8 bases and J by 3 bases, with 11 bases between the two germline ends. This CDR3 comprises 13 residues. The data belong to a study of OX40 agonist ivuxolimab in advanced cancers. Points from the study as a whole: By week 6 at 0.1 to 3.0 mg/kg, blood CD4+ and CD8+ T cells had expanded clonally.

The J gene is TRBJ1-3, the V gene TRBV2; TRBD1 might be the D (6 bases). This sample comprised CD4+ or CD8+ T cells sorted from blood, obtained in a trial of the OX40 agonist ivuxolimab. The TCR originated in an adult with an advanced solid tumor such as melanoma, head and neck, liver or kidney cancer. For the CDR3, the DNA is TGTGCCAGCCTGGGGGCGCGTGGAAACACCATATATTTT. The encoded protein is CASLGARGNTIYF.